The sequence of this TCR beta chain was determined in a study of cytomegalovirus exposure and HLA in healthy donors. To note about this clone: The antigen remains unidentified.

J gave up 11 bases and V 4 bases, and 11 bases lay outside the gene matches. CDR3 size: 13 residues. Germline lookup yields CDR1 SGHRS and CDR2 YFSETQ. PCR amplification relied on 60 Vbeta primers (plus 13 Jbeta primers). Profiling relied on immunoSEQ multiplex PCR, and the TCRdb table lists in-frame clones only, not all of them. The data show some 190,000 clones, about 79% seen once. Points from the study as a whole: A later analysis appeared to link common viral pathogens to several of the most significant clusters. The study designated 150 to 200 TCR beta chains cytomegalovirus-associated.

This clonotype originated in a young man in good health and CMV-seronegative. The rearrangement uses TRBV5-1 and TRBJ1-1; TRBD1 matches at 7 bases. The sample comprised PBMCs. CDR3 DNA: TGCGCCAGCAGCCCGCGACAGGGACTTTGGGCTTTCTTT. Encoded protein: CASSPRQGLWAFF.